The T cell receptor (beta chain) described here comes from a study of CD8 T cells in Susac syndrome. General study findings and limits: The study's TCR sequencing and HLA analysis drew on a certain number of individuals. That number was acknowledged as relatively small.

With 4 bases removed from V and 0 bases from J, the gap between germline ends came to 10 bases. Per the germline V gene, CDR1 is MNHEY and CDR2 is SMNVEV (reference sequence). The CDR3 has 14 amino acids. Random hexamers were used to reverse transcribe roughly 0.45 to 1 ug of RNA. Amplification of the TCR beta CDR3 was carried out by immunoSEQ multiplex PCR, which spanned a total of 54 Vbeta and 13 Jbeta segments. TCRdb reanalysed the immunoSEQ multiplex PCR reads using MiXCR and keeps one entry per CDR3 protein. The table has some 170,000 distinct CDR3 sequences, just under 95% seen once. Points on this clonotype: What it binds is unknown.

Sequencing of TCR beta was carried out in blood CD8+ and CD4+ T cells. The authors negatively isolated CD8+ and CD4+ T cells and FACS-enriched TEMRA cells. The V gene is TRBV27, the J gene TRBJ2-7, with D possibly being TRBD1 (6 bases). Sequenced input: CD4+ T cells from PBMCs. This receptor was identified in a human donor in good health. Here the CDR3 reads CASSSPGVSYEQYF. The CDR3 nucleotides read TGTGCCAGCAGTTCCCCAGGGGTCTCCTACGAGCAGTACTTC.